Presented here are 29 T cell receptor beta chains from one specimen sequenced in a study of blood T cell repertoires in COVID-19 (dated by TCRdb to about 2020). The library came from the immunoSEQ multiplex PCR assay. The clones in this table, taken by TCRdb from immuneACCESS, are in-frame only. Not every clone is retained; where verified, under half of the shortfall comes from an unresolved V gene, and the cause of the rest is unknown. Recorded for this sample are tens of thousands of clones; more than 75% of them occurred a single time. The ten largest clones represent around 6.9% of the sample. The material sequenced was peripheral blood. These receptors originate from a man aged 55 to 70 with active or convalescent COVID-19.

This chain connects TRBV9 to TRBJ1-3, with unresolved D. Trimming removed 4 bases at V and 0 bases at J, with 5 bases between. Germline V gene lookup returns CDR1 SGDLS and CDR2 YYNGEE. This CDR3 region has 13 residues. Here the CDR3 reads CASSSNSGNTIYF. The CDR3 nucleotides read TGTGCCAGCAGCTCTAACTCTGGAAACACCATATATTTT.

The genes are TRBV7-2 and TRBJ1-2, with 9 bases aligning to TRBD1. In germline, CDR1 is SGHTA, CDR2 FQGNSA. The CDR3 loop spans 14 amino acids. The ends lost 4 bases at V and 7 bases at J; junction bases unmatched: 7. The CDR3 loop reads CASSYRQGGFGYTF. CDR3 nucleotides: TGTGCCAGCAGCTACCGACAGGGGGGTTTTGGCTACACCTTC.

The chain combines TRBV21-1 with TRBJ1-5. TRBV21-1 is assigned pseudogene status. There are 17 residues in the CDR3. The CDR3 DNA sequence: TGTGCCAGCAGCAAACGTATGGGGGGTAGGAGCAATCAGCCCCAGCATTTT. Its translation is CASSKRMGGRSNQPQHF.

The chain links TRBV9 to TRBJ1-3, with D possibly matching TRBD1 (5 bases). The length of the CDR3 is 15 residues. Per germline, CDR1 SGDLS and CDR2 YYNGEE. V dropped 4 bases and J dropped 0 bases, with 11 bases sitting between them. The CDR3 spells CASSPRQHSGNTIYF. In DNA form, the CDR3 reads TGTGCCAGCAGCCCCCGACAGCACTCTGGAAACACCATATATTTT.

V usage is TRBV6-1 and J usage is TRBJ2-2, with no clear D. CDR3 length equals 14 residues. Trimming shortened V by 3 bases and J by 1 base, and 6 bases separated the two germline ends. Germline assignment: CDR1 MNHNS and CDR2 SASEGT. The CDR3: CASSDTENTGELFF. The CDR3, as DNA: TGTGCCAGCAGTGACACAGAGAACACCGGGGAGCTGTTTTTT.

The chain has TRBV28 and TRBJ1-2, with TRBD1 identical over 9 bases. V lost 5 bases, J lost 4 bases, and 5 bases stayed unmatched. In germline, CDR1 is MDHEN, CDR2 SYDVKM. The CDR3 has 14 residues. CDR3 in amino acids: CASSEDRGAYGYTF. The CDR3 coding sequence is TGTGCCAGCAGTGAGGACAGGGGAGCCTATGGCTACACCTTC.

This clone was observed a handful of times. The V gene is TRBV7-3, the J gene TRBJ1-1; D might be TRBD1 (6 bases). Deletions cut 5 bases from V and 1 base from J, with 8 bases between. The CDR3 spans 13 residues. Looked up from germline, CDR1 is SGHTA and CDR2 is FQGTGA. CDR3 in DNA: TGTGCCAGCAGCCCGGGACAGAACACTGAAGCTTTCTTT. It yields the protein CASSPGQNTEAFF.

CDR3 in amino acids: CASSPTGTGRNSPLHF. DNA of the CDR3: TGTGCCAGCAGCCCTACCGGGACAGGGAGAAACTCACCCCTCCACTTT. This chain uses TRBV27 with TRBJ1-6; 9 bases fit TRBD1. CDR3 length equals 16 residues. V gave up 6 bases and J gave up 10 bases; unmatched junction bases: 13. Germline V gene data show CDR1 as MNHEY and CDR2 as SMNVEV (reference sequence).

The rearrangement uses TRBV7-6 and TRBJ1-2; the match to TRBD1 covers 10 bases. The V segment lost 5 bases and the J segment 2 bases; nucleotides outside the gene matches: 8. There are 16 residues in the CDR3. Germline CDR1 and CDR2: SGHVS and FNYEAQ. In DNA form, the CDR3 reads TGTGCCAGCAGCCCTCTCGGGACAGGGGTAAACTATGGCTACACCTTC. Its protein product is CASSPLGTGVNYGYTF.

This chain joins TRBV27 and TRBJ1-1; 7 bases are a match to TRBD1. V dropped 5 bases and J dropped 5; count of bases not matched to a gene: 8. The CDR3 has 14 amino acids. Germline CDR1 is MNHEY and CDR2 is SMNVEV (reference sequence). The CDR3 DNA is TGTGCCAGCAGTCCTTTCCACAGGGGAACTGAAGCTTTCTTT. It specifies CASSPFHRGTEAFF.

This clone came up a few times. The rearrangement joins TRBV6-4 to TRBJ2-1; 8 bases are shared with TRBD2. CDR3 size: 14 residues. V dropped 4 bases and J dropped 10; count of bases not matched to a gene: 9. CDR1 and CDR2 (germline): MRHNA, SNTAGT. CDR3 nucleotides: TGTGCCAGCAGTGTCGGGACTAGGAAGGACGAGCAGTTCTTC. As protein: CASSVGTRKDEQFF.

The J gene is TRBJ2-2, the V gene TRBV4-2; TRBD2 aligns across 9 bases. Germline V CDR1 and CDR2: LGHNA, YNFKEQ. V lost 4 bases, J lost 5 bases, and 17 bases stayed unmatched. The CDR3 is 19 residues long. The CDR3 sequence is CASSPHGGGGAVETGELFF. As DNA, the CDR3 is TGTGCCAGCAGCCCCCACGGGGGCGGGGGGGCAGTTGAAACCGGGGAGCTGTTTTTT.

The V and J genes are TRBV6-2 or TRBV6-3 and TRBJ1-5, with TRBD1 identical over 11 bases. Losses at the gene ends were 2 bases for V and 7 bases for J; bases not matched to a gene: 10. Germline-derived CDR1 and CDR2 are MNHEY and SVGEGT. This CDR3 has 17 residues. CDR3 in DNA: TGTGCCAGCAGTTACACGCCGGGACAGGGGGTCTGGCAGCCCCAGCATTTT. Amino acid sequence: CASSYTPGQGVWQPQHF.

The CDR3 here is CASSSYTEAFF. CDR3 bases: TGTGCCAGCAGCTCTTACACTGAAGCTTTCTTT. The chain carries TRBV14 and TRBJ1-1; D call uncertain. Germline V lookup: CDR1 SGHDN, CDR2 FVKESK. This CDR3 has 11 amino acids. Trimming pared 5 bases from V and 3 bases from J, leaving 4 bases between.

The CDR3 spells CASSIDQGGIGQYF. CDR3 DNA sequence: TGTGCCAGTAGTATAGATCAGGGCGGGATAGGGCAGTATTTT. This chain links TRBV19 with TRBJ2-3, with D possibly being TRBD2 (6 bases). V was trimmed by 0 bases and J by 11 bases, leaving 15 bases between them. CDR1 and CDR2 (germline): LNHDA, SQIVND (reference sequence). The length of the CDR3 is 14 residues.

This clone was seen once. The CDR3 is CASSERGQGSTEAFF. The CDR3 nucleotides are TGTGCCAGCAGTGAACGGGGCCAGGGGAGCACTGAAGCTTTCTTT. V and J are TRBV2 and TRBJ1-1; the D gene is possibly TRBD1 (6 bases). CDR3 length: 15 residues. Trimming shortened V by 2 bases and J by 4 bases, and 14 bases separated the two germline ends. In germline, CDR1 is SNHLY, CDR2 FYNNEI.

V is TRBV19 and J is TRBJ2-7; perhaps TRBD2 as D (6 bases). This CDR3 has 15 amino acids. Deletions cut 3 bases from V and 0 bases from J, with 12 bases between. Germline assignment: CDR1 LNHDA and CDR2 SQIVND (reference sequence). Here the CDR3 DNA reads TGTGCCAGTAGTATGCAGGAGGGTCGCTCCTACGAGCAGTACTTC. It codes for CASSMQEGRSYEQYF.

The rearrangement joins TRBV4-1 to TRBJ2-2; D uncertain. Germline lookup yields CDR1 MGHRA and CDR2 YSYEKL. Trimming took 4 bases from V and 1 from J, leaving 13 bases between them. The CDR3 is 16 amino acids. In DNA, the CDR3 is TGCGCCAGCAGCCCTCTGGAACAGTTGAACACCGGGGAGCTGTTTTTT. Protein: CASSPLEQLNTGELFF.

There are a few counts of this clone. The CDR3 nucleotides read TGTGCCAGCAGTTTCCGGCAGGGGTATCGCAATGAGCAGTTCTTC. Translation: CASSFRQGYRNEQFF. The rearrangement uses TRBV6-5 and TRBJ2-1, with TRBD1 as a possible D gene (6 bases). CDR1 MNHEY and CDR2 SVGAGI come from the germline V gene. V lost 4 bases to trimming and J lost 6 bases, with 16 bases between them. There are 15 residues in the CDR3.

The genes are TRBV11-2 and TRBJ2-1; 8 nucleotides line up with TRBD1. CDR1 is SGHAT, CDR2 FQNNGV, per germline. CDR3 length: 14 amino acids. V trimming: 1 base; J trimming: 8 bases; junction bases outside the gene matches: 4. The CDR3 coding sequence is TGTGCCAGCAGCTTAGTGGCAGGGGGCTATGAGCAGTTCTTC. Its protein product is CASSLVAGGYEQFF. The variable domain in full, with the rest retrieved from reference TRBV11-2 and TRBJ2-1, is EAGVAQSPRYKIIEKRQSVAFWCNPISGHATLYWYQQILGQGPKLLIQFQNNGVVDDSQLPKDRFSAERLKGVDSTLKIQPAKLEDSAVYLCASSLVAGGYEQFFGPGTRLTVL.

V is TRBV2 and J is TRBJ1-5; D is unresolved. Germline assignment: CDR1 SNHLY and CDR2 FYNNEI. Trimming removed 2 bases from V and 3 bases from J, with 8 bases in between. The CDR3 is 14 residues long. CDR3 residues: CASSENYYNQPQHF. In nucleotides, the CDR3 is TGTGCCAGCAGTGAAAATTACTACAATCAGCCCCAGCATTTT. The full variable domain, rest sourced from reference TRBV2 and TRBJ1-5, is EPEVTQTPSHQVTQMGQEVILRCVPISNHLYFYWYRQILGQKVEFLVSFYNNEISEKSEIFDDQFSVERPDGSNFTLKIRSTKLEDSAMYFCASSENYYNQPQHFGDGTRLSIL.

The rearrangement joins TRBV5-1 to TRBJ1-2; possibly TRBD1 for D (6 bases). With 5 bases removed from V and 7 bases from J, the gap between germline ends came to 18 bases. The CDR3 consists of 14 residues. Germline lookup yields CDR1 SGHRS and CDR2 YFSETQ. The CDR3 loop reads CASSQDSPRVGYTF. In nucleotides, the CDR3 is TGCGCCAGCAGTCAGGACAGTCCTAGAGTTGGCTACACCTTC.

The chain recombines TRBV2 with TRBJ1-2, with D possibly being TRBD1 (6 bases). Trimming shortened V by 6 bases and J by 0 bases, and 11 bases separated the two germline ends. The CDR3 consists of 14 residues. Germline V gene sequence: CDR1 SNHLY, CDR2 FYNNEI. The CDR3 protein is CASRVQGSNYGYTF. CDR3 nucleotides: TGTGCCAGCAGAGTACAGGGTTCTAACTATGGCTACACCTTC.

In nucleotides, the CDR3 is TGTGCCATCAGTTCCGGGACTAGCGGGACCTATGAGCAGTTCTTC. Protein sequence: CAISSGTSGTYEQFF. The chain has TRBV10-3 and TRBJ2-1; TRBD2 agrees at 13 bases. This CDR3 is built from 15 residues. Per the germline V gene, CDR1 is ENHRY and CDR2 is SYGVKD. V was pared by 5 bases and J by 8 bases, with 6 bases of the junction left unmatched.

CDR3 protein: CASSLGGTSNYEQYF. As DNA, the CDR3 is TGTGCCAGCAGTCTTGGGGGGACTAGTAACTACGAGCAGTACTTC. The chain recombines TRBV6-5 with TRBJ2-7, with 8 bases matching TRBD2. Trimming cost V 5 bases and J 3 bases; bases outside gene matches: 9. Germline V gives CDR1 MNHEY, CDR2 SVGAGI. CDR3 size: 15 residues.

The chain combines TRBV6-6 with TRBJ2-2; tentatively, D is TRBD1 (6 bases). CDR1 MNHNY and CDR2 SVGAGI come from the germline V gene (reference sequence). The CDR3 totals 14 residues. Trimming took 6 bases from V and 4 from J, leaving 12 bases between them. CDR3 coding DNA: TGTGCCAGCAGCGCCCAGGGGATCACCGGGGAGCTGTTTTTT. Translation gives CASSAQGITGELFF.

This sequence joins TRBV4-1 and TRBJ2-1, with TRBD2 identical over 12 bases. Trimming removed 0 bases from V and 8 bases from J; junction bases left unmatched: 5. CDR1 and CDR2 (germline): MGHRA, YSYEKL. This CDR3 contains 16 residues. CDR3 in amino acids: CASSQDTSGRFYEQFF. The CDR3 region has the DNA TGCGCCAGCAGCCAAGACACTAGCGGGAGGTTCTATGAGCAGTTCTTC.

The V and J genes are TRBV19 and TRBJ2-1; TRBD2 agrees at 8 bases. After removal of 5 bases from V and 8 bases from J, the junction contained 8 bases not matched to a gene. This CDR3 has 14 amino acids. CDR1 and CDR2 (germline): LNHDA, SQIVND (reference sequence). The CDR3 spells CASSSGTRFHEQFF. CDR3 nucleotide sequence: TGTGCCAGTAGTTCTGGGACTAGGTTCCATGAGCAGTTCTTC. Supplemented by reference TRBV19 and TRBJ2-1, the full variable domain reads DGGITQSPKYLFRKEGQNVTLSCEQNLNHDAMYWYRQDPGQGLRLIYYSQIVNDFQKGDIAEGYSVSREKKESFPLTVTSAQKNPTAFYLCASSSGTRFHEQFFGPGTRLTVL.

The V call is TRBV6-4, the J call TRBJ1-2; the match to TRBD1 covers 7 bases. The CDR3 covers 13 residues. V shed 10 bases and J 5 bases; nucleotides not matched to a gene: 10. Germline V CDR1 and CDR2: MRHNA, SNTAGT. The CDR3 DNA follows: TGTGCCACCTCACAGGGGTTGGGTTATGGCTACACCTTC. Its translation is CATSQGLGYGYTF.